This TCR beta chain was retrieved from a study of Ad26.COV2.S vaccination and SARS-CoV-2 variants. About the study: In the study, Ad26.COV2.S was injected intramuscularly once, or twice 56 days apart. Study-wide results and limits: Placebo recipients showed lower spike-specific TCR breadth than vaccinees. Substantial breadth was reported for post-vaccination spike-specific CD8+ and CD4+ T cells.

Treatment denoted: around 19 received Ad26.COV2.S at low or high dose, single or two shots; 5 received placebo; per-sample allocation not given. Day 63 following the first vaccine or placebo injection was when the samples were taken. In the vaccine, an Ad26 vector expressed the SARS-CoV-2 spike of the Wuhan strain. A single count supports this clone. Its antigen is undetermined. The assay was immunoSEQ multiplex PCR, and TCRdb's table has in-frame clones only and misses some. Of under 550,000 clones in the sample, approximately 90% are singletons; the top ten hold around 3.6%. CDR1 is KGHSH and CDR2 is LQKENI in the germline V gene. V lost 2 bases to trimming and J lost 5 bases; unmatched junction nucleotides: 3. The CDR3 loop spans 15 amino acids.

The chain couples TRBV18 to TRBJ1-6, with TRBD1 matching over 7 bases. Sequences were derived from peripheral blood, sampled in a trial of Ad26.COV2.S vaccine versus placebo. The clonotype was recovered from a person between 18 and 65 years old who received the Ad26.COV2.S COVID-19 vaccine or a placebo. In nucleotides, the CDR3 is TGTGCCAGCTCACCAGGGACAGTGAATAATTCACCCCTCCACTTT. Translation: CASSPGTVNNSPLHF.